The 6 T cell receptor beta chains below were found in one sample sequenced in a study of shared clonotypes between healthy human individuals. Libraries were prepared by immunoSEQ multiplex PCR; TCRdb keeps only in-frame clonotypes and omits some of them. The sample shows some 980,000 clones, approximately 76% of them seen only once. Sequenced input: memory CD4+ T cells sorted from blood. As to subset: CD45RA-negative fraction. All receptors come from a man between 18 and 29 years old in good health.

The chain combines TRBV19 with TRBJ2-5, with TRBD1 matching over 7 bases. The V segment lost 4 bases and the J segment 5 bases; nucleotides outside the gene matches: 4. CDR1 is LNHDA, CDR2 SQIVND, per germline (reference sequence). The CDR3 is 13 residues long. This chain's CDR3 is CASSKGAAETQYF. The CDR3 DNA sequence: TGTGCCAGTAGTAAGGGGGCTGCGGAGACCCAGTACTTC.

This clone was detected only a few times. The V call is TRBV28, the J call TRBJ1-6; 11 positions agree with TRBD1. This CDR3 spans 14 amino acids. V dropped 8 bases and J dropped 8; count of bases not matched to a gene: 5. CDR1 is MDHEN and CDR2 is SYDVKM in the germline V gene. The CDR3 loop is CASGTGGWDSPLHF. For the CDR3, the DNA is TGTGCCAGCGGGACAGGGGGGTGGGATTCACCCCTCCACTTT.

The chain uses TRBV6-5 and TRBJ1-3; D may be TRBD1 (5 bases). From germline, CDR1 is MNHEY and CDR2 SVGAGI. This CDR3 comprises 14 residues. V shed 6 bases and J shed 9 bases, with 18 bases lying between them. This chain's CDR3 is CASRRSTGERTIYF. The CDR3 DNA follows: TGTGCCAGCAGACGGAGTACAGGAGAGCGCACCATATATTTT.

The chain combines TRBV19 with TRBJ2-7, with 8 positions matching TRBD1. V trimming: 6 bases; J trimming: 2 bases; junction bases outside the gene matches: 9. Per the germline V gene, CDR1 is LNHDA and CDR2 is SQIVND (reference sequence). The CDR3 consists of 15 residues. In nucleotides, the CDR3 is TGTGCCAGTAGACTAGCAGGGACAGGAACCTACGAGCAGTACTTC. Translated, it gives CASRLAGTGTYEQYF.

J is TRBJ1-2 and V is TRBV6-1; D call uncertain. Trimming removed 5 bases at V and 3 bases at J, with 1 base between. CDR3 length: 10 residues. CDR1 and CDR2 (germline): MNHNS, SASEGT. DNA of the CDR3: TGTGCCAGCAGTTACTATGGCTACACCTTC. As protein: CASSYYGYTF.

The chain links TRBV30 to TRBJ1-5; a weak D match, TRBD1 (6 bases). Trimming left V 2 bases short and J 2 bases short, with 16 bases between. Germline V gene lookup returns CDR1 GTSNPN and CDR2 SVGIG (reference sequence). This CDR3 is built from 16 residues. The CDR3 loop reads CAWSSHSDSRNQPQHF. CDR3 sequence (DNA): TGTGCCTGGAGTTCTCATTCGGACAGCCGCAATCAGCCCCAGCATTTT.